This entry lists 28 T cell receptor beta chains sequenced from one sample in a study of CD8+CD57+ T cells in acquired aplastic anemia. Profiling that covered TCR beta VDJ and CDR3 relied on genomic DNA as its template. TCRdb re-derived calls from the reads in MiXCR, one entry per CDR3 protein. The sample lists 150,000 to 200,000 distinct CDR3 sequences; 64% were seen once. The specimen sequenced was sorted CD4+, CD8+, or CD8+CD57+ T cells (not recorded which) from PBMCs. All receptors come from a human donor with severe aplastic anemia or a healthy control (not recorded which).

The sample holds a few counts of this clonotype. The chain couples TRBV27 to TRBJ1-1, with 10 bases lining up with TRBD1. V lost 6 bases to trimming and J lost 0 bases; unmatched junction nucleotides: 13. The CDR3 extends over 18 amino acids. Germline V gene lookup returns CDR1 MNHEY and CDR2 SMNVEV (reference sequence). The CDR3: CASRPGTRTGGLNTEAFF. CDR3 bases: TGTGCCAGCAGGCCTGGGACTAGGACAGGGGGTCTGAACACTGAAGCTTTCTTT.

This chain links TRBV7-3 with TRBJ2-7, with no clear D. The CDR3 is 15 residues long. The ends were cut back, 1 base at V and 4 bases at J, with 14 bases in the middle. Germline V CDR1 and CDR2: SGHTA, FQGTGA. The CDR3 sequence is CASSLIPELSYEQYF. In DNA form, the CDR3 reads TGTGCCAGCAGCTTAATCCCGGAGCTGTCGTACGAGCAGTACTTC.

This clonotype was observed at least ten times. The chain carries TRBV5-1 and TRBJ1-1, with 8 bases lining up with TRBD1. Per the germline V gene, CDR1 is SGHRS and CDR2 is YFSETQ. The length of the CDR3 is 16 residues. Trimming took 0 bases from V and 4 from J; bases not matched to a gene: 8. CDR3 nucleotides: TGCGCCAGCAGCTTGGATCGGACAGGGCCAGGCACTGAAGCTTTCTTT. It yields the protein CASSLDRTGPGTEAFF.

This clonotype was counted between two and nine times. The J gene is TRBJ1-1, the V gene TRBV6-4; tentative D call: TRBD1 (5 bases). Germline V gene sequence: CDR1 MRHNA, CDR2 SNTAGT. The germline V and J ends were trimmed by 6 bases and 4 bases, with 12 bases remaining between them. This CDR3 comprises 13 residues. CDR3 DNA: TGTGCCAGCAGCCAGGGTGCGACCACTGAAGCTTTCTTT. Protein: CASSQGATTEAFF.

The CDR3 sequence is CASSLSGMGLTNTEAFF. CDR3 in DNA: TGTGCCAGCAGTTTATCAGGGATGGGCCTCACGAACACTGAAGCTTTCTTT. The V call is TRBV27, the J call TRBJ1-1; D gene unclear. Germline values: CDR1 MNHEY, CDR2 SMNVEV (reference sequence). This CDR3 has 17 residues. Deletions cut 0 bases from V and 1 base from J, with 15 bases between.

This clonotype was seen just once. The V gene is TRBV14, the J gene TRBJ2-2, with D perhaps TRBD1 (6 bases). Germline V lookup: CDR1 SGHDN, CDR2 FVKESK. V was trimmed by 5 bases and J by 6 bases, leaving 13 bases between them. The CDR3 spans 14 residues. DNA of the CDR3: TGTGCCAGCAGCAGACTGACAGGTCCCGGGGAGCTGTTTTTT. It specifies CASSRLTGPGELFF.

Worth noting for this clonotype: Its ends do not fully match the called genes, so a read error is possible. The gene calls are TRBV7-3 and TRBJ2-2, with D possibly called TRBD1 or TRBD2 (5 bases each). Per the germline V gene, CDR1 is SGHTA and CDR2 is FQGTGA. The CDR3 is made up of 14 amino acids. In DNA, the CDR3 is TGTGCCAGCAGCTTAACGTTGGCCGTAGGGGAGCTGGTTTTT. It is translated as CASSLTLAVGELVF.

The genes are TRBV7-2 and TRBJ2-7, with 14 bases that match TRBD2. This CDR3 comprises 16 residues. Germline CDR1 and CDR2: SGHTA and FQGNSA. Trimming at V came to 1 base and at J to 7 bases, leaving 6 bases not matched to a gene. The CDR3 nucleotides read TGTGCCAGCAGCTTAGTAGGGACTAGCGGGAGTGGAGAGCAGTACTTC. This translates into CASSLVGTSGSGEQYF.

This clonotype was observed many times. The J gene is TRBJ2-7, the V gene TRBV6-5; tentatively, D is TRBD2 (6 bases). Per germline, CDR1 MNHEY and CDR2 SVGAGI. The CDR3 runs to 16 residues. The ends were cut back, 0 bases at V and 3 bases at J, with 15 bases in the middle. The CDR3 loop reads CASSYSSGTANYEQYF. CDR3 sequence (DNA): TGTGCCAGCAGTTACTCTTCCGGGACTGCTAACTACGAGCAGTACTTC.

A few counts support this clonotype. This chain uses TRBV10-3 with TRBJ2-2; D gene unclear. The germline V gene encodes CDR1 ENHRY and CDR2 SYGVKD. The CDR3 has 15 amino acids. The V and J ends lost 2 bases and 0 bases respectively, with 7 bases between them. The CDR3 loop is CAISEAPANTGELFF. The DNA of the CDR3 is TGTGCCATCAGTGAGGCGCCAGCGAACACCGGGGAGCTGTTTTTT.

This clonotype appeared a few times. V and J are TRBV19 and TRBJ1-1; TRBD1 might be the D (5 bases). Germline assignment: CDR1 LNHDA and CDR2 SQIVND (reference sequence). This CDR3 spans 13 amino acids. V lost 0 bases, J lost 5 bases, and 7 bases lay in between. The CDR3 DNA sequence: TGTGCCAGTAGTATAGACAGGGAAACTGAAGCTTTCTTT. Encoded protein: CASSIDRETEAFF.

This clonotype has more than one count but fewer than ten. This sequence joins TRBV25-1 and TRBJ2-1; 8 positions match TRBD2. The germline CDR1 and CDR2 sequences are MGHDK and SYGVNS. This CDR3 has 14 residues. J gave up 9 bases and V 3 bases, and 7 bases lay outside the gene matches. DNA of the CDR3: TGTGCCAGCAGTGATGCGGGAGGAGCCCTTGAGCAGTTCTTC. Protein: CASSDAGGALEQFF.

The chain uses TRBV19 and TRBJ2-7; 7 bases match TRBD1. Losses at the gene ends were 1 base for V and 4 bases for J; bases not matched to a gene: 7. The germline V gene encodes CDR1 LNHDA and CDR2 SQIVND (reference sequence). The CDR3 sequence is 15 residues long. For the CDR3, the DNA is TGTGCCAGTAGTATAGTCCGACAGGGTGGTTACGAGCAGTACTTC. Amino acid sequence: CASSIVRQGGYEQYF.

The chain employs TRBV20-1 and TRBJ1-5, with D possibly matching TRBD1 (6 bases). The CDR3 is 13 residues long. The germline CDR1 and CDR2 sequences are DFQATT and SNEGSKA (reference sequence). Trimming cost V 5 bases and J 5 bases, with 13 bases left between them. In DNA form, the CDR3 reads TGCAGTGCTCAACAGGGAGGGGATCAGCCCCAGCATTTT. Encoded protein: CSAQQGGDQPQHF.

This chain links TRBV14 with TRBJ2-7, with D perhaps matching TRBD2 (5 bases). Per germline, CDR1 SGHDN and CDR2 FVKESK. The V end was cut by 4 bases, the J end by 4 bases, with 14 bases between. The CDR3 has 14 residues. The CDR3 sequence is CASSPLGSLYEQYF. DNA for the CDR3: TGTGCCAGCAGCCCCTTGGGGAGCCTATACGAGCAGTACTTC.

V is TRBV11-2 and J is TRBJ2-7; TRBD1 agrees at 7 bases. The CDR3 is made up of 13 amino acids. V shed 3 bases, J shed 4 bases, and the junction held 3 bases outside the gene matches. Germline-derived CDR1 and CDR2 are SGHAT and FQNNGV. CDR3 amino acids: CASSFSGGYEQYF. The CDR3 DNA sequence: TGTGCCAGCAGCTTTTCAGGGGGATACGAGCAGTACTTC.

The rearrangement uses TRBV19 and TRBJ2-5; 13 bases are shared with TRBD2. The J segment lost 3 bases and the V segment lost 11 bases, leaving 12 bases of the junction unmatched. This CDR3 spans 16 amino acids. Per the germline V gene, CDR1 is LNHDA and CDR2 is SQIVND (reference sequence). CDR3 DNA: TGTGCCTCTTATCCCAGTGGACTAGCGGGGGAAGAGACCCAGTACTTC. It yields the protein CASYPSGLAGEETQYF.

This clonotype was observed many times. This sequence joins TRBV12-3 or TRBV12-4 and TRBJ2-5; 12 positions match TRBD2. This CDR3 has 17 residues. The junction had 7 bases not matched to a gene; V was cut back by 3 bases and J by 2 bases. The CDR3 coding sequence is TGTGCCAGCAGTTTCTTCAAACTAGCGGGGGGACAAGAGACCCAGTACTTC. Protein product: CASSFFKLAGGQETQYF.

CDR3 in amino acids: CASSARHYEQYF. CDR3 bases: TGTGCCAGCAGTGCCCGCCACTACGAGCAGTACTTC. The chain combines TRBV6-5 with TRBJ2-7; D is unresolved. The CDR3 extends over 12 amino acids. CDR1 and CDR2 (germline): MNHEY, SVGAGI. Trimming removed 5 bases at V and 3 bases at J, with 8 bases between.

This clonotype occurred many times. The rearrangement links TRBV5-8 to TRBJ2-2, with 8 bases identical to TRBD1. CDR1 and CDR2 (germline): SGHTS, YDEGEE. The trim removed 4 bases at V and 2 bases at J, leaving 10 bases unmatched. The CDR3 length is 17 residues. CDR3 amino acids: CASSTDRGLINTGELFF. CDR3 nucleotide sequence: TGTGCCAGCAGCACTGACAGGGGCCTTATTAACACCGGGGAGCTGTTTTTT.

This sequence joins TRBV6-1 and TRBJ1-4, with no clear D. This CDR3 comprises 15 residues. In germline, CDR1 is MNHNS, CDR2 SASEGT. V was shortened by 7 bases and J by 3 bases, with 15 bases between the two germline ends. CDR3 residues: CASKLEGISNEKLFF. The CDR3 bases are TGTGCCAGCAAGTTAGAAGGCATTTCTAATGAAAAACTGTTTTTT.

With respect to this clonotype: Compared with germline, one end of the junction differs, possibly owing to a read error. The chain joins TRBV6-4 to TRBJ2-1; a possible D gene is TRBD2 (5 bases). CDR1 MRHNA and CDR2 SNTAGT come from the germline V gene. The CDR3 runs to 13 residues. CDR3 region: CASCDSGSVEQFF. CDR3 DNA sequence: TGTGCCAGCTGTGACTCGGGGAGCGTAGAGCAGTTCTTC.

V and J are TRBV9 and TRBJ2-1; TRBD1 or TRBD2 may be the D gene (7 bases each). This CDR3 is 15 amino acids long. Germline-derived CDR1 and CDR2 are SGDLS and YYNGEE. Trimming took 3 bases from V and 6 from J, leaving 16 bases between them. CDR3 nucleotides: TGTGCCAGCAGCGCAGGGGGAGGGGTAGGCAATGAGCAGTTCTTC. Protein sequence: CASSAGGGVGNEQFF.

In DNA form, the CDR3 reads TGCGCCAGCAGCTTGAGGGCAGGGGCCCGACACACCTATAACACCTTC. Its translation: CASSLRAGARHTYNTF. V and J are TRBV5-1 and TRBJ1-2; D might be TRBD1 (6 bases). Trimming took off 1 base at V and 12 bases at J, with 25 bases between the two ends. Germline loops: CDR1 SGHRS, CDR2 YFSETQ. The CDR3 has 16 amino acids.

This clonotype was detected ten times or more. The chain links TRBV9 to TRBJ2-1; weak D call: TRBD2 (6 bases). The CDR3 consists of 15 residues. The germline gives CDR1 SGDLS, CDR2 YYNGEE. Between the trimmed V and J ends, which lost 0 bases and 4 bases, there was a span of 11 bases. The CDR3 nucleotides are TGTGCCAGCAGCGTAGCCGCGGGGTATTACAATGAGCAGTTCTTC. Translated, it gives CASSVAAGYYNEQFF.

This chain uses TRBV20-1 with TRBJ2-1; 7 positions match TRBD1. The CDR3 extends over 13 amino acids. Germline V gene sequence: CDR1 DFQATT, CDR2 SNEGSKA (reference sequence). Unmatched junction bases numbered 6, after V lost 6 bases and J lost 4 bases. DNA of the CDR3: TGCAGTGCCTCCGGGACAGTTTACAATGAGCAGTTCTTC. Protein: CSASGTVYNEQFF.

The chain employs TRBV12-3 or TRBV12-4 and TRBJ2-2, with D maybe TRBD1 (5 bases). The CDR3 covers 13 residues. DNA for the CDR3: TGTGCTAGTGGTTTGGGGCTCGCCGGGGAGCTGTTTTTT. It specifies CASGLGLAGELFF.

This clonotype was counted ten times or more. The chain employs TRBV4-3 and TRBJ1-1; 9 positions agree with TRBD1. The V segment lost 0 bases and the J segment 4 bases; nucleotides outside the gene matches: 9. Germline CDR1 is LGHNA and CDR2 is YSLEER. The length of the CDR3 is 17 residues. The CDR3 region has the DNA TGCGCCAGCAGCCAAGAATGGGACAGGGAGTTTAGCACTGAAGCTTTCTTT. As protein: CASSQEWDREFSTEAFF.